This T cell receptor (beta chain) was identified in a study of cytomegalovirus exposure and HLA in healthy donors. Germline CDR1 and CDR2: WSHSY and SAAADI. V dropped 7 bases and J dropped 2 bases, with 18 bases sitting between them. The CDR3 spans 15 residues. Regarding the study as a whole: Around 160 TCR beta chains were listed as cytomegalovirus-associated. Specificity of three CMV-associated chains for CMV antigens was verified in vitro. Rare sequences made up most TCRs, while some public TCRs were found in many donors.

Here immunoSEQ multiplex PCR was the method, and the copy in TCRdb shows in-frame clones only, minus some. The sample consists of approximately 140,000 clones, around 90% of them appearing once. As concerns this clone: Its antigen is as yet unknown.

The source material was PBMCs. V is TRBV10-2 and J is TRBJ2-7; possible D gene TRBD2, 6 bases. The receptor comes from a woman in her late teens or twenties in good health and CMV-seropositive. In DNA, the CDR3 is TGCGCCAGCATGGAGGGCATCCTCTCGACCTACGAGCAGTACTTC. Protein product: CASMEGILSTYEQYF.